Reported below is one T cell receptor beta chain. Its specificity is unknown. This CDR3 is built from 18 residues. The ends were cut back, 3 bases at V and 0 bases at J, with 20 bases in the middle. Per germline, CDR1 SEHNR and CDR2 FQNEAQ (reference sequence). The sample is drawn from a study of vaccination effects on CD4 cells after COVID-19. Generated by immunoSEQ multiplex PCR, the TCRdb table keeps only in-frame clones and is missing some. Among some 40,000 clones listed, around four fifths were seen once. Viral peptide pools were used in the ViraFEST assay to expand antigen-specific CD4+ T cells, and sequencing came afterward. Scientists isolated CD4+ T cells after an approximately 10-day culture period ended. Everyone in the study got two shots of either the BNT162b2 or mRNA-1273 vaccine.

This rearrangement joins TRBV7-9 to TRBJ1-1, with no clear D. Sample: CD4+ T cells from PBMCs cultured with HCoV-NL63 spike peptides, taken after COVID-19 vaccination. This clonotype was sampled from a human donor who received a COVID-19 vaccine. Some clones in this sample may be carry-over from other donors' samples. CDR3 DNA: TGTGCCAGCAGCTTTACACTTGTGGTCCAGAGCATGAACACTGAAGCTTTCTTT. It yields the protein CASSFTLVVQSMNTEAFF.